The next 3 T cell receptor beta chains were all read from a single sample in a study of blood T cell repertoires in COVID-19. Some clones are missing from TCRdb's copy, which holds only in-frame ones; the method was immunoSEQ multiplex PCR. The repertoire holds about 190,000 clones, with over 80% as singletons. What was sequenced was peripheral blood. Receptor source: a woman in her 30s with acute or convalescent COVID-19.

The V and J genes are TRBV4-2 and TRBJ2-1; 14 nucleotides agree with TRBD2. Losses at the gene ends were 3 bases for V and 7 bases for J; bases not matched to a gene: 8. The CDR3 length is 17 residues. CDR1 is LGHNA, CDR2 YNFKEQ, per germline. CDR3 DNA sequence: TGTGCCAGCAGCCAGTTCGCCGGGACTAGCGGGAGAAATGAGCAGTTCTTC. Translation: CASSQFAGTSGRNEQFF.

This clone appeared a single time. This chain uses TRBV27 with TRBJ2-1; TRBD1 matches at 7 bases. Germline trimming cut 3 bases from V and 4 bases from J; bases unmatched to any gene: 6. There are 15 residues in the CDR3. CDR1 and CDR2 from the germline V gene are MNHEY and SMNVEV (reference sequence). The CDR3 DNA reads as TGTGCCAGCAGTTTGAGGGACAGACCTTACAATGAGCAGTTCTTC. Protein sequence: CASSLRDRPYNEQFF.

V and J are TRBV28 and TRBJ1-1; 7 bases map to TRBD1. The V segment lost 2 bases and the J segment 0 bases; nucleotides outside the gene matches: 0. The CDR3 has 14 residues. The germline V gene has CDR1 MDHEN and CDR2 SYDVKM. CDR3 nucleotide sequence: TGTGCCAGCAGTTTAACAGGGGTGAACACTGAAGCTTTCTTT. It codes for CASSLTGVNTEAFF.